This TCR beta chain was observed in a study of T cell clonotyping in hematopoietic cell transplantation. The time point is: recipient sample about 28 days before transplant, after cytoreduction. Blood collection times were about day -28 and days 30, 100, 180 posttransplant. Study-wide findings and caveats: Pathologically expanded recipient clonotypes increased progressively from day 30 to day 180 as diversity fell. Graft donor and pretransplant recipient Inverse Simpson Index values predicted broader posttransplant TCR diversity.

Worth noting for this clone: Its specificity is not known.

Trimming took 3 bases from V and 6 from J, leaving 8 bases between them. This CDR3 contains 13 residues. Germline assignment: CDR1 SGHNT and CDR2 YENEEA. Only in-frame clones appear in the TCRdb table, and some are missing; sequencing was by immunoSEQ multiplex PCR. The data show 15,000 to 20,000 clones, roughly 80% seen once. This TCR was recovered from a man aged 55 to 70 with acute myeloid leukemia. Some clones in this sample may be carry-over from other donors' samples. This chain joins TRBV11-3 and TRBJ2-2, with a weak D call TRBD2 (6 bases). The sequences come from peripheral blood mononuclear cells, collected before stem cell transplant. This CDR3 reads CASSLRDPGELFF. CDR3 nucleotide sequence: TGTGCCAGCAGCTTGCGGGACCCCGGGGAGCTGTTTTTT. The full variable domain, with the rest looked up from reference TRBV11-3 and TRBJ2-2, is EAGVVQSPRYKIIEKKQPVAFWCNPISGHNTLYWYLQNLGQGPELLIRYENEEAVDDSQLPKDRFSAERLKGVDSTLKIQPAELGDSAVYLCASSLRDPGELFFGEGSRLTVL.